Sequencing of this TCR beta chain was carried out in a study of regulatory T cells in long-lasting Graves disease. This clonotype was counted many times. The length of the CDR3 is 17 residues. V was clipped by 3 bases and J by 4 bases, with 20 bases between them. Germline V gene data show CDR1 as SGHTA and CDR2 as FQGNSA. Arm-PCR of CDR3 regions and iRepertoire HTBI primers were used to build TCR beta libraries. TCRdb analysed the multiplex PCR reads with MiXCR anew, one entry per CDR3 protein. The sample lists approximately 560,000 distinct CDR3 sequences; about 16% were seen once. Stated time point: newly diagnosed GD, antithyroid drugs for less than 3 months. The TCR library was prepared using RNA isolated from PBMCs. In addition, the sample was reused for a study of T cells in Graves' hyperthyroidism and ophthalmopathy.

Sequencing was performed on peripheral blood mononuclear cells (PBMCs), taken at new diagnosis, from a patient treated with antithyroid drugs. The V and J genes are TRBV7-2 and TRBJ2-3; D is possibly TRBD1 (6 bases). This clonotype originated in a man younger than 35 with Graves disease. CDR3 coding DNA: TGTGCCAGCAGCTTCCGGGACACCTATTTCGGAGCAGATACGCAGTATTTT. It codes for CASSFRDTYFGADTQYF.